What follows is one TCR beta chain and its context. The target antigen is unknown. Nominally healthy donors were sampled, though unrecorded immune exposures were likely. The sample belongs to a study of cytomegalovirus exposure and HLA in healthy donors. Findings and limits, study-wide: Later analysis associated a missense DCLRE1C variant with TCR beta V- and J-gene trimming. In vitro work confirmed that a few CMV-associated chains recognize CMV antigens.

Trimming pared 6 bases from V and 6 bases from J, leaving 12 bases between. The CDR3 runs to 13 residues. Germline CDR1 and CDR2: MNHNS and SASEGT. Primers included in the PCR were 60 Vbeta and 13 Jbeta primers. Original processing methods: Later reanalysis found 60 million to 90 million unique TCR beta chains, roughly 10 million of them shared. The table came from immunoSEQ multiplex PCR; TCRdb's copy has only in-frame clones and leaves some out. V and J calls and clone size are copied from that table; D and trimming were computed from the DNA. The table lists roughly 200,000 clones, roughly 80% of them singletons.

The TCR was taken from a man aged 30 to 39 in good health and CMV-seronegative. The V call is TRBV6-1, the J call TRBJ2-1; no reliable D call. What was sequenced was PBMCs. The CDR3 loop reads CASSPSLRNEQFF. As DNA, the CDR3 is TGTGCCAGCAGCCCCTCCCTCCGCAATGAGCAGTTCTTC.